This is a list of T cell receptor beta chains from one sample in a study of cytomegalovirus exposure and HLA in healthy donors. Assay used: immunoSEQ multiplex PCR; TCRdb lists only in-frame clones, some missing. This sample has hundreds of thousands of clones, with 70% to 90% found just once. Sequencing was done on a sample of PBMCs. These receptor sequences come from a woman aged 18-29 years in good health and CMV-seronegative. The CDR3 runs from the conserved cysteine through the conserved F or W. A D gene is named only where the DNA matches it firmly. Not all rows give a size; the values are once, few, many and, for expanded clones, a class.

clone_size: .
cdr3_length: 14
v_call: TRBV2
d_call: .
j_call: TRBJ1-2
cdr3_aa: CASSEQGMNYGYTF
cdr3_nt: TGTGCCAGCAGTGAACAGGGGATGAACTATGGCTACACCTTC

clone_size: .
cdr3_length: 14
v_call: TRBV10-1
d_call: TRBD2
j_call: TRBJ2-1
cdr3_aa: CASSVAGSYNEQFF
cdr3_nt: TGCGCCAGCAGCGTAGCGGGCTCCTACAATGAGCAGTTCTTC

clone_size: .
cdr3_length: 16
v_call: TRBV4-1
d_call: TRBD1
j_call: TRBJ2-2
cdr3_aa: CASSQPGQPFAGELFF
cdr3_nt: TGCGCCAGCAGCCAGCCGGGACAGCCGTTCGCCGGGGAGCTGTTTTTT

clone_size: .
cdr3_length: 13
v_call: TRBV6-5
d_call: .
j_call: TRBJ1-6
cdr3_aa: CASSLEEPSPLHF
cdr3_nt: TGTGCCAGCTCTCTCGAGGAGCCTTCACCCCTCCACTTT

clone_size: .
cdr3_length: 14
v_call: TRBV5-6
d_call: TRBD1
j_call: TRBJ1-4
cdr3_aa: CASSLQGAGEKLFF
cdr3_nt: TGTGCCAGCAGCTTACAGGGGGCGGGAGAAAAACTGTTTTTT

clone_size: .
cdr3_length: 14
v_call: TRBV6-5
d_call: .
j_call: TRBJ1-2
cdr3_aa: CASSYQGTNYGYTF
cdr3_nt: TGTGCCAGCAGTTACCAGGGGACTAACTATGGCTACACCTTC

clone_size: .
cdr3_length: 16
v_call: TRBV7-6
d_call: .
j_call: TRBJ1-1
cdr3_aa: CASSLGTGLPVGVAFF
cdr3_nt: TGTGCCAGCAGCTTAGGGACGGGACTCCCGGTGGGTGTAGCTTTCTTT

clone_size: .
cdr3_length: 15
v_call: TRBV4-1
d_call: .
j_call: TRBJ2-7
cdr3_aa: CASSQVGGLRLEQYF
cdr3_nt: TGCGCCAGCAGCCAAGTAGGCGGGCTTCGGCTCGAGCAGTACTTC

clone_size: .
cdr3_length: 16
v_call: TRBV9
d_call: TRBD1
j_call: TRBJ1-1
cdr3_aa: CASSVGTGRGNTEAFF
cdr3_nt: TGTGCCAGCAGCGTAGGGACAGGGAGGGGTAACACTGAAGCTTTCTTT

clone_size: .
cdr3_length: 15
v_call: TRBV6-4
d_call: .
j_call: TRBJ1-1
cdr3_aa: CATDSRQLLNTEAFF
cdr3_nt: TGTGCCACCGACAGCAGACAACTCCTGAACACTGAAGCTTTCTTT

clone_size: few
cdr3_length: 16
v_call: TRBV28
d_call: .
j_call: TRBJ2-1
cdr3_aa: CASSSAITSSYNEQFF
cdr3_nt: TGTGCCAGCAGTTCTGCTATCACGAGCTCCTACAATGAGCAGTTCTTC

clone_size: .
cdr3_length: 13
v_call: TRBV6-5
d_call: .
j_call: TRBJ2-5
cdr3_aa: CASSSRGVETQYF
cdr3_nt: TGTGCCAGCAGTTCCAGGGGCGTCGAGACCCAGTACTTC

clone_size: .
cdr3_length: 13
v_call: TRBV6-5
d_call: TRBD1
j_call: TRBJ1-1
cdr3_aa: CASNLRGRTEAFF
cdr3_nt: TGTGCCAGCAATCTAAGGGGGCGAACTGAAGCTTTCTTT

clone_size: .
cdr3_length: 15
v_call: TRBV5-8
d_call: .
j_call: TRBJ1-5
cdr3_aa: CASSLLPFENQPQHF
cdr3_nt: TGTGCCAGCAGCTTGCTACCGTTTGAGAATCAGCCCCAGCATTTT

clone_size: .
cdr3_length: 19
v_call: TRBV13
d_call: TRBD2
j_call: TRBJ2-5
cdr3_aa: CASSTPGTSGGHRQETQYF
cdr3_nt: TGTGCCAGCAGTACCCCCGGGACTAGCGGGGGGCATCGGCAGGAGACCCAGTACTTC

clone_size: .
cdr3_length: 12
v_call: TRBV29-1
d_call: TRBD2
j_call: TRBJ2-7
cdr3_aa: CSVSTSGYEQYF
cdr3_nt: TGCAGCGTTTCGACTAGCGGCTACGAGCAGTACTTC

clone_size: .
cdr3_length: 15
v_call: TRBV5-1
d_call: TRBD1
j_call: TRBJ2-3
cdr3_aa: CASSTGQSSTDTQYF
cdr3_nt: TGCGCCAGCAGCACGGGACAGTCTAGCACAGATACGCAGTATTTT

clone_size: .
cdr3_length: 14
v_call: TRBV6-1
d_call: .
j_call: TRBJ1-4
cdr3_aa: CASSLGGAWEKLFF
cdr3_nt: TGTGCCAGCAGTCTGGGGGGGGCTTGGGAAAAACTGTTTTTT

clone_size: .
cdr3_length: 15
v_call: TRBV6-5
d_call: TRBD1
j_call: TRBJ2-5
cdr3_aa: CASSTWTGNQETQYF
cdr3_nt: TGTGCCAGCAGTACTTGGACAGGGAACCAAGAGACCCAGTACTTC

clone_size: .
cdr3_length: 15
v_call: TRBV6-1
d_call: .
j_call: TRBJ2-3
cdr3_aa: CASSEALGGTDTQYF
cdr3_nt: TGTGCCAGCAGTGAAGCGCTGGGCGGCACAGATACGCAGTATTTT

clone_size: .
cdr3_length: 15
v_call: TRBV2
d_call: .
j_call: TRBJ1-4
cdr3_aa: CASSPRTTANEKLFF
cdr3_nt: TGTGCCAGCAGTCCTCGAACGACAGCTAATGAAAAACTGTTTTTT

clone_size: .
cdr3_length: 13
v_call: TRBV30
d_call: .
j_call: TRBJ2-5
cdr3_aa: CAWTGGLRETQYF
cdr3_nt: TGTGCCTGGACCGGGGGGCTTCGGGAGACCCAGTACTTC

clone_size: once
cdr3_length: 13
v_call: TRBV5-1
d_call: .
j_call: TRBJ1-2
cdr3_aa: CASSYSRGGGYTF
cdr3_nt: TGCGCCAGCAGCTACTCACGGGGAGGTGGCTACACCTTC

clone_size: .
cdr3_length: 15
v_call: TRBV2
d_call: TRBD1
j_call: TRBJ2-7
cdr3_aa: CASSGDRGLGYEQYF
cdr3_nt: TGTGCCAGCAGTGGAGACAGGGGTCTCGGGTACGAGCAGTACTTC

clone_size: .
cdr3_length: 13
v_call: TRBV5-1
d_call: .
j_call: TRBJ2-1
cdr3_aa: CASSLVPGREQFF
cdr3_nt: TGCGCCAGCAGCTTGGTACCAGGGCGAGAGCAGTTCTTC

clone_size: .
cdr3_length: 13
v_call: TRBV28
d_call: .
j_call: TRBJ2-7
cdr3_aa: CASETGLSYEQYF
cdr3_nt: TGTGCCAGCGAGACAGGCCTCTCCTACGAGCAGTACTTC

clone_size: .
cdr3_length: 15
v_call: TRBV5-4
d_call: .
j_call: TRBJ1-2
cdr3_aa: CASSLGTGANYGYTF
cdr3_nt: TGTGCCAGCAGCTTGGGTACAGGAGCCAACTATGGCTACACCTTC

clone_size: .
cdr3_length: 14
v_call: TRBV13
d_call: .
j_call: TRBJ2-5
cdr3_aa: CASSSPSGGETQYF
cdr3_nt: TGTGCCAGCAGCTCGCCTTCAGGAGGCGAGACCCAGTACTTC

clone_size: .
cdr3_length: 15
v_call: TRBV19
d_call: .
j_call: TRBJ1-5
cdr3_aa: CASSNQGDSNQPQHF
cdr3_nt: TGTGCCAGTAGTAACCAGGGTGATAGCAATCAGCCCCAGCATTTT

clone_size: .
cdr3_length: 16
v_call: TRBV10-3
d_call: TRBD2
j_call: TRBJ2-1
cdr3_aa: CAISGMETSGPNEQFF
cdr3_nt: TGTGCCATCAGTGGAATGGAGACTAGCGGGCCCAATGAGCAGTTCTTC

clone_size: .
cdr3_length: 14
v_call: TRBV10-3
d_call: TRBD2
j_call: TRBJ2-5
cdr3_aa: CAIRATSGSETQYF
cdr3_nt: TGTGCCATCAGAGCCACTAGCGGGTCGGAGACCCAGTACTTC

clone_size: .
cdr3_length: 15
v_call: TRBV27
d_call: .
j_call: TRBJ1-6
cdr3_aa: CATLLSSSYNSPLHF
cdr3_nt: TGTGCCACCCTACTCTCTAGCTCCTATAATTCACCCCTCCACTTT

clone_size: .
cdr3_length: 15
v_call: TRBV5-1
d_call: .
j_call: TRBJ1-6
cdr3_aa: CASSLRPGVNSPLHF
cdr3_nt: TGCGCCAGCAGCTTGCGGCCAGGGGTTAATTCACCCCTCCACTTT

clone_size: .
cdr3_length: 12
v_call: TRBV12-5
d_call: .
j_call: TRBJ1-3
cdr3_aa: CATGDSGNTIYF
cdr3_nt: TGTGCTACAGGGGACTCTGGAAACACCATATATTTT

clone_size: .
cdr3_length: 16
v_call: TRBV4-1
d_call: .
j_call: TRBJ1-5
cdr3_aa: CASSPMGTLNNQPQHF
cdr3_nt: TGCGCCAGCAGCCCCATGGGGACTCTTAACAATCAGCCCCAGCATTTT

clone_size: .
cdr3_length: 15
v_call: TRBV6-1
d_call: .
j_call: TRBJ1-1
cdr3_aa: CASSGIHGGNTEAFF
cdr3_nt: TGTGCCAGCAGTGGGATCCACGGGGGGAACACTGAAGCTTTCTTT

clone_size: .
cdr3_length: 15
v_call: TRBV18
d_call: .
j_call: TRBJ1-2
cdr3_aa: CASSPSDTQGYGYTF
cdr3_nt: TGTGCCAGCTCACCCTCGGACACTCAGGGGTATGGCTACACCTTC

clone_size: .
cdr3_length: 15
v_call: TRBV5-1
d_call: TRBD1
j_call: TRBJ2-1
cdr3_aa: CASSLLGQGANEQFF
cdr3_nt: TGCGCCAGCAGCTTGCTGGGACAGGGGGCAAATGAGCAGTTCTTC

clone_size: .
cdr3_length: 13
v_call: TRBV9
d_call: .
j_call: TRBJ1-1
cdr3_aa: CASSVASGTEAFF
cdr3_nt: TGTGCCAGCAGCGTAGCTTCGGGGACTGAAGCTTTCTTT

clone_size: .
cdr3_length: 15
v_call: TRBV6-4
d_call: TRBD2
j_call: TRBJ2-3
cdr3_aa: CASSRDYRSGDTQYF
cdr3_nt: TGTGCCAGCAGCCGGGACTACCGTTCGGGGGATACGCAGTATTTT

clone_size: .
cdr3_length: 17
v_call: TRBV5-1
d_call: .
j_call: TRBJ1-5
cdr3_aa: CASSFRPPGGSNQPQHF
cdr3_nt: TGCGCCAGCAGCTTTAGGCCCCCGGGGGGGAGCAATCAGCCCCAGCATTTT

clone_size: .
cdr3_length: 15
v_call: TRBV5-1
d_call: TRBD2
j_call: TRBJ2-7
cdr3_aa: CASSLAGGPPYEQYF
cdr3_nt: TGCGCCAGCAGCTTAGCGGGGGGACCTCCCTACGAGCAGTACTTC

clone_size: few
cdr3_length: 15
v_call: TRBV7-3
d_call: .
j_call: TRBJ1-1
cdr3_aa: CASSLLPGVNTEAFF
cdr3_nt: TGTGCCAGCAGCTTGCTACCCGGGGTGAACACTGAAGCTTTCTTT

clone_size: .
cdr3_length: 13
v_call: TRBV5-6
d_call: .
j_call: TRBJ1-5
cdr3_aa: CASSGGQGQPQHF
cdr3_nt: TGTGCCAGCAGCGGGGGCCAGGGTCAGCCCCAGCATTTT

clone_size: .
cdr3_length: 17
v_call: TRBV27
d_call: .
j_call: TRBJ1-5
cdr3_aa: CASSLYFESNGNQPQHF
cdr3_nt: TGTGCCAGCAGTTTATACTTTGAGAGTAATGGCAATCAGCCCCAGCATTTT

clone_size: .
cdr3_length: 14
v_call: TRBV7-6
d_call: TRBD1
j_call: TRBJ2-5
cdr3_aa: CASSPDRVQETQYF
cdr3_nt: TGTGCCAGCAGCCCCGACAGGGTCCAAGAGACCCAGTACTTC

clone_size: .
cdr3_length: 15
v_call: TRBV6-5
d_call: TRBD2
j_call: TRBJ2-7
cdr3_aa: CASSIAGGPAYEQYF
cdr3_nt: TGTGCCAGCAGCATAGCGGGGGGGCCCGCCTACGAGCAGTACTTC

clone_size: .
cdr3_length: 15
v_call: TRBV19
d_call: TRBD1
j_call: TRBJ2-1
cdr3_aa: CASSARQGAYNEQFF
cdr3_nt: TGTGCCAGTAGCGCTAGACAGGGTGCCTACAATGAGCAGTTCTTC

clone_size: .
cdr3_length: 18
v_call: TRBV11-2
d_call: TRBD2
j_call: TRBJ2-2
cdr3_aa: CASSLVLRGGPDTGELFF
cdr3_nt: TGTGCCAGCAGCTTAGTTTTGCGGGGGGGCCCGGACACCGGGGAGCTGTTTTTT

clone_size: .
cdr3_length: 16
v_call: TRBV27
d_call: TRBD2
j_call: TRBJ2-1
cdr3_aa: CASSLSGGPSYNEQFF
cdr3_nt: TGTGCCAGCAGTTTAAGCGGGGGCCCCTCCTACAATGAGCAGTTCTTC

clone_size: .
cdr3_length: 13
v_call: TRBV6-5
d_call: .
j_call: TRBJ1-2
cdr3_aa: CASLAGKNYGYTF
cdr3_nt: TGTGCCAGCTTGGCAGGGAAGAACTATGGCTACACCTTC

clone_size: .
cdr3_length: 15
v_call: TRBV10-3
d_call: TRBD1
j_call: TRBJ2-7
cdr3_aa: CAISDRDRASYEQYF
cdr3_nt: TGTGCCATCAGTGATAGGGACAGGGCCTCCTACGAGCAGTACTTC

clone_size: .
cdr3_length: 15
v_call: TRBV15
d_call: TRBD2
j_call: TRBJ2-7
cdr3_aa: CATSPLRGGFYEQYF
cdr3_nt: TGTGCCACCAGTCCTCTACGGGGGGGCTTCTACGAGCAGTACTTC

clone_size: .
cdr3_length: 12
v_call: TRBV9
d_call: .
j_call: TRBJ2-3
cdr3_aa: CASSTTQGTQYF
cdr3_nt: TGTGCCAGCAGCACCACCCAGGGTACGCAGTATTTT

clone_size: .
cdr3_length: 16
v_call: TRBV6-6
d_call: .
j_call: TRBJ2-5
cdr3_aa: CASSYYPDGVQETQYF
cdr3_nt: TGTGCCAGCAGTTACTACCCCGACGGGGTTCAAGAGACCCAGTACTTC

clone_size: .
cdr3_length: 12
v_call: TRBV10-2
d_call: .
j_call: TRBJ2-3
cdr3_aa: CASLEAPDTQYF
cdr3_nt: TGCGCCAGTTTAGAAGCCCCAGATACGCAGTATTTT

clone_size: .
cdr3_length: 13
v_call: TRBV30
d_call: TRBD2
j_call: TRBJ2-3
cdr3_aa: CAWETSAGDTQYF
cdr3_nt: TGTGCCTGGGAGACTAGCGCCGGGGATACGCAGTATTTT